Sequencing of this T cell receptor (beta chain) was carried out in a study of T cells in Graves' hyperthyroidism and ophthalmopathy. Germline V gene lookup returns CDR1 SGHAT and CDR2 FQNNGV. V was clipped by 5 bases and J by 7 bases, with 15 bases between them. CDR3 length: 13 residues. What was amplified from RNA transcripts were TCR beta CDR3 regions. HTBI primers were employed in a first-round RT-PCR of the TCR CDR3. TCRdb ran MiXCR on the multiplex PCR reads and lists one entry per CDR3 protein. Of 500,000 or so distinct CDR3 sequences in the sample, about 16% were seen once. Study-wide results and caveats: Within blood appeared most thyroid clonotypes that had expanded above 0.001.

This clonotype showed up many times. The target antigen is unknown. Sequencing was done on a sample of blood. The rearrangement uses TRBV11-2 and TRBJ2-7; D tentatively reads TRBD1 or TRBD2 (6 bases each). This sequence was found in a woman aged 25-40 years with Graves' ophthalmopathy. The CDR3 loop is CASSRGTSGEQYF. The CDR3 nucleotides are TGTGCCAGCAGCAGGGGGACTTCGGGGGAGCAGTACTTC.